Included here is one T cell receptor beta chain sequence, with context. Its cognate antigen is unknown. This PCR relied on a set of 60 Vbeta primers and 13 Jbeta primers. Libraries were prepared by immunoSEQ multiplex PCR; TCRdb keeps only in-frame clonotypes and omits some of them. The listing contains approximately 130,000 clones. Germline CDR1 reads WSHSY; CDR2 reads SAAADI. V lost 8 bases, J lost 3 bases, and 6 bases stayed unmatched. The CDR3 runs 14 residues. This sample was taken from a study of cytomegalovirus exposure and HLA in healthy donors. Notes on the study in general: A later analysis found TCR association rates differed by HLA locus, highest for DRB1 and lowest for HLA-C.

The V and J genes are TRBV10-2 and TRBJ2-2, with 7 bases fitting TRBD1. The sequence came from an older woman in good health and CMV-seronegative. Sequences were obtained from PBMCs. The CDR3 loop is CASVSGQHTGELFF. Written as DNA, the CDR3 is TGCGCCAGCGTTTCGGGACAGCACACCGGGGAGCTGTTTTTT.